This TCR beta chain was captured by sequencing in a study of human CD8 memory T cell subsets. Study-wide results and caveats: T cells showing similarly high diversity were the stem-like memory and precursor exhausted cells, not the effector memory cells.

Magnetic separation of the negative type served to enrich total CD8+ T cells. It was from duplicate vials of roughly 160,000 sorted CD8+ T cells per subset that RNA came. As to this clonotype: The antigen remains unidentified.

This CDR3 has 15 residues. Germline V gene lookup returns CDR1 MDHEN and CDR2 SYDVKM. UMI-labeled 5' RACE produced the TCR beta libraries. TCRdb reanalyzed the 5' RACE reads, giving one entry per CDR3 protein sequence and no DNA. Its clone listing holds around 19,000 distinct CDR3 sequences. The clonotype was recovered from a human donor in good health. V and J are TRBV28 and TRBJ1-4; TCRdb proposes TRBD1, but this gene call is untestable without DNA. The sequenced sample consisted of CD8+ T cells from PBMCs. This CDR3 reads CASRFWTGGKEKLFF.